This T cell receptor beta chain stems from a study of blood T cell repertoires in COVID-19. Sequencing used immunoSEQ multiplex PCR; TCRdb keeps in-frame clones, though not all of them. The table lists 250,000 to 300,000 clones, approximately 91% of them singletons. The length of the CDR3 is 15 residues. Looked up from germline, CDR1 is MGHRA and CDR2 is YSYEKL. The V and J ends lost 4 bases and 6 bases, in that order; junction bases with no gene match: 9. This clonotype was sampled from a woman aged 40 to 50 with acute COVID-19. Sequenced: PBMCs or T cells enriched from blood (not recorded which). The chain employs TRBV4-1 and TRBJ2-7; 10 bases align to TRBD2. CDR3 DNA sequence: TGCGCCAGCAGCCGCGGTAGCGGGGGGTCCAGCGAGCAGTACTTC. Amino acid sequence: CASSRGSGGSSEQYF.